The 18 T cell receptor beta chains in this list originate from one sample, sequenced in a study of T-cell memory formation after mild COVID-19. MiXCR, applied by TCRdb to the 5' RACE reads, yields one record per CDR3 protein. Of approximately 400,000 distinct CDR3 sequences listed, roughly 17% are singletons. The sample comprised PBMCs or a T cell subset sorted from them (not recorded which). All receptors derive from a man between 18 and 29 years old who had mild COVID-19 (a few samples of this study predate the infection). Cell type and time point are not known.

This chain connects TRBV5-6 to TRBJ2-3, with 7 bases identical to TRBD2. The CDR3 loop spans 15 amino acids. Unmatched junction bases numbered 3, after V lost 1 base and J lost 1 base. Germline CDR1 and CDR2: SGHDT and YYEEEE. CDR3 in DNA: TGTGCCAGCAGCTTGCTAACTAGCGGCACAGATACGCAGTATTTT. This gives the protein CASSLLTSGTDTQYF.

The V and J genes are TRBV24-1 and TRBJ2-5; D may be TRBD1 (6 bases). This CDR3 is 15 amino acids long. Deletions cut 2 bases from V and 0 bases from J, with 9 bases between. Per germline, CDR1 KGHDR and CDR2 SFDVKD. This chain's CDR3 is CATSDSQGYQETQYF. The CDR3 DNA sequence: TGTGCCACCAGTGATTCCCAGGGGTACCAAGAGACCCAGTACTTC.

This clonotype was detected once. CDR3 amino acids: CASSYSGLDTQYF. The CDR3 DNA reads as TGTGCCAGCAGTTACTCTGGATTAGATACGCAGTATTTT. The chain combines TRBV6-2 or TRBV6-3 with TRBJ2-3, with no clear D. Trimming took 0 bases from V and 5 from J, leaving 6 bases between them. The CDR3 spans 13 residues. Germline V CDR1 and CDR2: MNHEY, SVGEGT.

This clonotype was picked up many times. The chain carries TRBV7-2 and TRBJ2-1; D gene uncertain. Germline loops: CDR1 SGHTA, CDR2 FQGNSA. The CDR3 length is 16 residues. Deletions cut 2 bases from V and 3 bases from J, with 14 bases between. CDR3 protein: CASSLFGRLYYNEQFF. The DNA of the CDR3 is TGTGCCAGCAGCTTATTTGGTAGGCTCTACTACAATGAGCAGTTCTTC. Full variable domain (missing parts from reference TRBV7-2 and TRBJ2-1): GAGVSQSPSNKVTEKGKDVELRCDPISGHTALYWYRQSLGQGLEFLIYFQGNSAPDKSGLPSDRFSAERTGGSVSTLTIQRTQQEDSAVYLCASSLFGRLYYNEQFFGPGTRLTVL.

The chain employs TRBV5-1 and TRBJ2-3; TRBD1 matches at 9 bases. With V trimmed by 4 bases and J by 1 base, 4 bases remained unmatched. This CDR3 is 15 amino acids long. CDR1 and CDR2 from the germline V gene are SGHRS and YFSETQ. The CDR3 DNA follows: TGCGCCAGCAGCCGACAGGGGGAGGGCACAGATACGCAGTATTTT. Translation: CASSRQGEGTDTQYF.

This clonotype was detected a few times. The chain joins TRBV24-1 to TRBJ2-5; TRBD2 might be the D (5 bases). V was clipped by 3 bases and J by 2 bases, with 9 bases between them. This CDR3 has 14 residues. Germline V gene sequence: CDR1 KGHDR, CDR2 SFDVKD. The CDR3 reads CATSDPREQETQYF. CDR3 coding DNA: TGTGCCACCAGTGATCCACGGGAACAAGAGACCCAGTACTTC.

The sample holds a few counts of this clonotype. The chain has TRBV15 and TRBJ2-2; no firm D call. Germline loops: CDR1 LNHNV, CDR2 YYDKDF (reference sequence). Trimming took off 3 bases at V and 5 bases at J, with 1 base between the two ends. The CDR3 is made up of 11 amino acids. The CDR3 DNA reads TGTGCCACCAGCAGTACCGGGGAGCTGTTTTTT. Translation gives CATSSTGELFF. Drawing the rest from reference TRBV15 and TRBJ2-2, the complete variable domain is DAMVIQNPRYQVTQFGKPVTLSCSQTLNHNVMYWYQQKSSQAPKLLFHYYDKDFNNEADTPDNFQSRRPNTSFCFLDIRSPGLGDTAMYLCATSSTGELFFGEGSRLTVL.

V gene TRBV28 combines with J gene TRBJ2-7; D gene unclear. Trimming pared 4 bases from V and 5 bases from J, leaving 21 bases between. Germline assignment: CDR1 MDHEN and CDR2 SYDVKM. The length of the CDR3 is 16 residues. As DNA, the CDR3 is TGTGCCAGCAGTTCAATCGGGCCATTCAAGGTCAACGAGCAGTACGTC. Translated, it gives CASSSIGPFKVNEQYV.

V gene TRBV4-2 combines with J gene TRBJ2-5; the match to TRBD2 covers 13 bases. V lost 2 bases to trimming and J lost 1 base; unmatched junction nucleotides: 1. Germline V gene data show CDR1 as LGHNA and CDR2 as YNFKEQ. This CDR3 has 16 amino acids. The CDR3 DNA follows: TGTGCCAGCAGCCAAACTAGCGGGGGGGTCCAAGAGACCCAGTACTTC. Translating gives CASSQTSGGVQETQYF.

This clonotype came up many times. The chain employs TRBV18 and TRBJ1-2, with D unclear. Germline-derived CDR1 and CDR2 are KGHSH and LQKENI. This CDR3 has 16 residues. V was pared by 1 base and J by 7 bases, with 19 bases between. The CDR3, as DNA: TGTGCCAGCTCACCACAGGCTCCGGGAACAACTTTTGGCTACACCTTC. Translated: CASSPQAPGTTFGYTF.

This clonotype was seen a handful of times. V and J are TRBV24-1 and TRBJ2-3; 12 bases match TRBD1. The CDR3 extends over 16 amino acids. The germline V gene has CDR1 KGHDR and CDR2 SFDVKD. Trimming removed 4 bases from V and 6 bases from J; junction bases left unmatched: 7. Here the CDR3 DNA reads TGTGCCACCAGTGAGTCCGGGACAGGGGGCTGGGATACGCAGTATTTT. It yields the protein CATSESGTGGWDTQYF.

The rearrangement joins TRBV4-2 to TRBJ2-1; D call uncertain. Trimming cost V 3 bases and J 8 bases, with 17 bases left between them. The V gene's germline CDR1 is LGHNA and CDR2 YNFKEQ. This CDR3 is 15 amino acids long. In nucleotides, the CDR3 is TGTGCCAGCAGCCAGGACCTTCTGGGTGGGGATGAGCAGTTCTTC. It translates to CASSQDLLGGDEQFF.

This clonotype was seen a handful of times. The CDR3 region is CASSTQGSAEAFF. DNA of the CDR3: TGCGCCAGCAGCACCCAGGGGAGCGCTGAAGCTTTCTTT. V is TRBV4-1 and J is TRBJ1-1; D may be TRBD1 (6 bases). V lost 5 bases to trimming and J lost 6 bases, with 13 bases between them. The CDR3 runs 13 residues. Germline V gene data show CDR1 as MGHRA and CDR2 as YSYEKL.

This clonotype was seen only a few times. The rearrangement joins TRBV7-4 to TRBJ2-7; D is uncertain. In germline, CDR1 is SGHVT, CDR2 SQSDAQ. Trimming took off 2 bases at V and 3 bases at J, with 11 bases between the two ends. CDR3 length: 14 residues. The CDR3 bases are TGTGCCAGCAGCTTACGACACTCCTTCTACGAGCAGTACGTC. Translating gives CASSLRHSFYEQYV.

This clonotype was observed many times. The CDR3 DNA follows: TGTGCCAGCAGCTTCAGGACAGGACTAGCCAAAAACATTCAGTACTTC. Translation gives CASSFRTGLAKNIQYF. The genes are TRBV5-5 and TRBJ2-4; 7 bases match TRBD1. The junction had 5 bases not matched to a gene; V was cut back by 2 bases and J by 0 bases. This CDR3 contains 16 residues. The germline V gene encodes CDR1 SGHKS and CDR2 YYEKEE (reference sequence).

This clonotype was counted only a few times. The chain links TRBV24-1 to TRBJ1-2; D is perhaps TRBD1 (6 bases). CDR3 size: 14 residues. V was cut by 6 bases and J by 8 bases, with 18 bases left in between. In germline, CDR1 is KGHDR, CDR2 SFDVKD. The CDR3 nucleotides are TGTGCCACCAGTCTGTCCGGGGGCGAGGGCGGCTACACCTTC. Translation: CATSLSGGEGGYTF.

This clonotype was seen many times. The rearrangement joins TRBV28 to TRBJ2-4; the match to TRBD1 covers 9 bases. CDR1 and CDR2 (germline): MDHEN, SYDVKM. CDR3 size: 17 residues. Losses at the gene ends were 5 bases for V and 1 base for J; bases not matched to a gene: 9. The CDR3 sequence is CASSGAGTGLAKNIQYF. CDR3 DNA: TGTGCCAGCAGTGGGGCCGGGACAGGGTTGGCCAAAAACATTCAGTACTTC.

The chain is built from TRBV2 and TRBJ2-1, with TRBD1 identical over 9 bases. The CDR3 is made up of 12 amino acids. J was trimmed by 8 bases and V by 9 bases; bases with no gene match: 5. The germline V gene encodes CDR1 SNHLY and CDR2 FYNNEI. The CDR3 protein is CASTDRGYEQFF. The CDR3 DNA follows: TGTGCCAGTACGGACAGGGGTTATGAGCAGTTCTTC.